This TCR beta chain was observed in a study of Graves' ophthalmopathy and Graves' hyperthyroidism (dated by TCRdb to the late 2010s). Regarding the study in general: A patient counted as having stable hyperthyroidism if there was no progression to ophthalmopathy within 18 months of follow-up. An independent validation cohort comprised under 20 hyperthyroidism patients and 17 patients who later progressed from hyperthyroidism to ophthalmopathy. In more than five hyperthyroidism patients, the T-cell repertoires found in thyroid tissue were compared with those found in blood. In total, around 130 blood samples were TCR-sequenced: 40 to 45 ophthalmopathy, approximately 75 hyperthyroidism and about 17 hyperthyroidism-to-ophthalmopathy patients. To explore V-J signatures that separate ophthalmopathy from hyperthyroidism, a discovery set of about a hundred patients was enrolled, consisting of about 43 with ophthalmopathy and approximately 57 with stable hyperthyroidism. The study used TCR beta repertoire signatures to distinguish Graves' ophthalmopathy from Graves' hyperthyroidism and to predict progression to ophthalmopathy. Once sampling was done, hyperthyroidism patients were given methimazole at a starting dose of 30 mg daily, while ophthalmopathy patients were given high-dose intravenous methylprednisolone. What the study reported, not specific to this receptor: In cross-validation, the 13-signature model distinguished ophthalmopathy from stable hyperthyroidism with just over 85% sensitivity and around 81% specificity, and in the test set the corresponding values were approximately 80% and 75%. In validation, the model predicted ophthalmopathy progression with about 71% sensitivity and less than 80% specificity; 12 predicted patients were CT-confirmed with GO in a median of around 6 months. No statistical method was used to set the sample size in advance, and the investigators knew which group each participant was assigned to. Among expanded thyroid clonotypes with frequency above 0.001, most also showed up in blood, which suggests that blood repertoires may reflect the thyroid immune response.

For repertoire sequencing, TCR beta CDR3 regions were amplified from RNA transcripts. The first round of RT-PCR was done with HTBI primers and the Qiagen OneStep RT-PCR kit, and was followed by a second round of multiplex PCR, then size selection and purification. Sequencing of the libraries was carried out on an Illumina HiSeq2000 in paired-end mode with 100 bp reads. The original pipeline was this. SOAPnuke was used for read processing, and reads with adapters, uncalled bases, a mean Phred below 15, or no exact constant-primer or identifier match were discarded. COPE v1.2.5 was used to merge high-quality paired reads. Unique nucleotide sequences were defined as clonotypes and aligned to IMGT TRB V, D and J references using MiTCR v1.1. Only V-J combinations with frequency above 0.0001 were analysed, covering around 99% of repertoires. For each V-J combination, a TCR clonal expansion and chaos score was defined as F50 clonal expansion divided by the chaos observed in the TCRdist matrix. Welch's t-statistics and random forest were used to reduce features to about 14 V-J combinations, which were fed into a naive Bayes classifier. Thyroid-blood repertoire similarity was quantified with the Morisita-Horn index. Using fastp at Q25 and MiXCR, TCRdb reprocessed the public reads and kept productive beta chains. CDR3 protein duplicates are merged, each entry listing the most common genes and DNA. TCRdb, not the authors, supplied the V and J calls. The sample profile shows around 1.1 million distinct CDR3 sequences; roughly 35% of them were found once. The top ten clonotypes cover 11% of the sample.

This clonotype was seen many times. There is no known antigen for this receptor. The sample holds no much larger clone one base away, and base qualities are not on file. For this chain, trimming is 0 bases at the V end and 4 bases at the J end, and the number of junction bases without a gene match is 4. Taken from the germline V gene (reference sequence), the CDR1 and CDR2 loops are SEHNR and FQNEAQ. Measured from the cysteine to the phenylalanine, the CDR3 is 15 residues long. The only DNA kept is the CDR3, 45 bases in frame from the first base. Hyperthyroidism patients were newly diagnosed, were aged 18 to 65 years, and had a disease duration under 2 months. Patients were excluded if they had other autoimmune diseases, uncontrolled infections, pregnancy or lactation. Diagnosis relied on clinical symptoms, serum thyroxine, TRAb, thyroid ultrasound and orbital computed tomography. Total RNA was extracted with Trizol reagent and quality-checked on an Agilent 2100 Bioanalyzer.

The sample was peripheral blood or thyroid tissue (not recorded which). This TCR came from an adult man with Graves' hyperthyroidism. The chain was built from TRBV7-9 and TRBJ2-7, with 9 junctional bases fitting TRBD1. CDR3 protein: CASSLAGQGGYEQYF. The sequence in DNA is TGTGCCAGCAGCTTAGCGGGACAGGGCGGTTACGAGCAGTACTTC.